This T cell receptor (beta chain) is from a study of blood T cell repertoires in COVID-19. Across the study: Italy, Spain and the United States were the sources of the convalescent and acute COVID-19 samples.

Each recovered donor of Cohort 3 presented with two negative PCRs, clearance, or symptom resolution. Here immunoSEQ multiplex PCR was the method, and the copy in TCRdb shows in-frame clones only, minus some. The table records approximately 100,000 clones, approximately 86% of them present only once. CDR3 size: 15 residues. With V trimmed by 3 bases and J by 2 bases, 5 bases remained unmatched. The germline V gene has CDR1 SGHRS and CDR2 YFSETQ. This receptor was taken from a woman in her fifties or sixties who had recovered from COVID-19. The chain employs TRBV5-1 and TRBJ2-3, with 8 positions matching TRBD2. Sequenced input: PBMCs or T cells enriched from blood (not recorded which). The DNA for the CDR3 is TGCGCCAGCAGCTCTCGACTAGCGACCACAGATACGCAGTATTTT. Translation: CASSSRLATTDTQYF.